The next 32 T cell receptor beta chains were all read from a single sample in a study of blood T cell repertoires in COVID-19. TCRdb's copy holds only in-frame clones and misses some; the assay was immunoSEQ multiplex PCR. The data hold tens of thousands of clones, with over 80% observed a single time. Specimen: peripheral blood. These receptors all stem from a woman older than 75 with acute or convalescent COVID-19.

The chain is built from TRBV14 and TRBJ1-2; a possible D gene is TRBD1 (5 bases). Trimming took 0 bases from V and 2 from J, leaving 10 bases between them. The germline CDR1 and CDR2 sequences are SGHDN and FVKESK. This CDR3 contains 15 residues. CDR3 coding DNA: TGTGCCAGCAGCCAAGATAGGACACTGAACTATGGCTACACCTTC. It yields the protein CASSQDRTLNYGYTF.

In DNA form, the CDR3 reads TGTGCCAGCAGACCGGGACTAGCGAACACCGGGGAGCTGTTTTTT. It yields the protein CASRPGLANTGELFF. The chain couples TRBV6-5 to TRBJ2-2, with 8 nucleotides matching TRBD2. The V gene end was trimmed by 6 bases and the J gene end by 0 bases; junction bases not matched to a gene: 3. CDR1 MNHEY and CDR2 SVGAGI come from the germline V gene. The CDR3 has 15 residues.

The chain couples TRBV7-3 to TRBJ2-3; 9 bases line up with TRBD1. The CDR3 is made up of 17 amino acids. After removal of 5 bases from V and 4 bases from J, the junction contained 13 bases not matched to a gene. Germline V lookup: CDR1 SGHTA, CDR2 FQGTGA. CDR3 coding DNA: TGTGCCAGCAGCCGTGGGGACCCGGACAGGGGCGCAGATACGCAGTATTTT. Encoded protein: CASSRGDPDRGADTQYF.

The chain uses TRBV3-1 (or the pseudogene TRBV3-2) and TRBJ1-6; TRBD1 is a possible D gene (6 bases). V was shortened by 0 bases and J by 14 bases, with 17 bases between the two germline ends. CDR3 length: 15 amino acids. The germline V gene has CDR1 LGHDT and CDR2 YNNKEL (reference sequence). The chain's CDR3 is CASSQEGQGQFTLHF. The CDR3 nucleotides read TGTGCCAGCAGCCAAGAAGGCCAGGGACAATTCACCCTCCACTTT.

V and J are TRBV14 and TRBJ1-6, with D possibly matching TRBD1 (6 bases). With 4 bases removed from V and 9 bases from J, the gap between germline ends came to 13 bases. CDR3 length: 14 residues. Germline CDR1 is SGHDN and CDR2 is FVKESK. CDR3 coding DNA: TGTGCCAGCAGCCCGGACAGTGGGAGTTCACCCCTCCACTTT. This sequence encodes CASSPDSGSSPLHF.

The chain recombines TRBV9 with TRBJ2-7; D call uncertain. This CDR3 has 15 amino acids. The germline V gene has CDR1 SGDLS and CDR2 YYNGEE. Between the trimmed V and J ends, which lost 2 bases and 2 bases, there was a span of 14 bases. The CDR3 protein is CASSVEDTNTYEQYF. The CDR3 DNA reads as TGTGCCAGCAGCGTCGAAGACACCAATACCTACGAGCAGTACTTC.

This clone is a singleton in its sample. The V call is TRBV19, the J call TRBJ2-1; 8 bases align to TRBD1. CDR1 is LNHDA, CDR2 SQIVND, per germline (reference sequence). V was pared by 5 bases and J by 3 bases, with 12 bases of the junction left unmatched. The CDR3 spans 17 residues. For the CDR3, the DNA is TGTGCCAGTAGTTTCCCGCAGGGGGCGAAGTACTACAATGAGCAGTTCTTC. Amino acid sequence: CASSFPQGAKYYNEQFF.

The chain is built from TRBV5-8 and TRBJ1-3, with TRBD1 matching over 8 bases. CDR3 size: 15 residues. With 4 bases clipped from V and 4 bases from J, the junction kept 7 bases outside the gene matches. In germline, CDR1 is SGHTS, CDR2 YDEGEE. The CDR3 protein is CASSPRTGKGNTIYF. The CDR3 DNA reads as TGTGCCAGCAGCCCGCGGACAGGGAAGGGAAACACCATATATTTT.

V usage is TRBV19 and J usage is TRBJ1-1; 11 bases fit TRBD1. The CDR3 has 18 residues. V lost 1 base, J lost 4 bases, and 11 bases stayed unmatched. The germline V gene has CDR1 LNHDA and CDR2 SQIVND (reference sequence). In DNA form, the CDR3 reads TGTGCCAGTAGTATAGCTCGGCGCCGGGACAGGGGGGTCACTGAAGCTTTCTTT. It codes for CASSIARRRDRGVTEAFF.

This chain connects TRBV7-8 to TRBJ1-5; 7 nucleotides align to TRBD1. V dropped 5 bases and J dropped 0; count of bases not matched to a gene: 4. The CDR3 runs 15 residues. Germline V gene data show CDR1 as SGHVS and CDR2 as FQNEAQ. CDR3 region: CASSRTGDSNQPQHF. In nucleotides, the CDR3 is TGTGCCAGCAGCCGTACAGGGGATAGCAATCAGCCCCAGCATTTT.

This chain connects TRBV30 to TRBJ2-1, with 8 bases fitting TRBD2. The CDR3 extends over 15 amino acids. With V trimmed by 4 bases and J by 6 bases, 11 bases remained unmatched. In germline, CDR1 is GTSNPN, CDR2 SVGIG (reference sequence). CDR3 loop: CAWTALSGSGNEQFF. The CDR3 DNA follows: TGTGCCTGGACCGCACTGAGCGGGAGCGGCAATGAGCAGTTCTTC.

The gene calls are TRBV25-1 and TRBJ1-4; the match to TRBD1 covers 8 bases. Trimming removed 3 bases from V and 6 bases from J; junction bases left unmatched: 6. This CDR3 is 15 amino acids long. Germline V gene lookup returns CDR1 MGHDK and CDR2 SYGVNS. The CDR3 DNA sequence: TGTGCCAGCAGTGACCCCGGGACAGGAGATGAAAAACTGTTTTTT. It encodes CASSDPGTGDEKLFF.

The DNA of the CDR3 is TGTGCCAGCAGCCAGGGGACAGGGGGCCGGTCCTACAATGAGCAGTTCTTC. This gives the protein CASSQGTGGRSYNEQFF. The V gene is TRBV11-2, the J gene TRBJ2-1, with TRBD1 identical over 12 bases. J lost 1 base, V lost 5 bases, and 6 bases had no gene match. CDR3 length: 17 amino acids. Germline V gene sequence: CDR1 SGHAT, CDR2 FQNNGV. The full variable domain, in which reference TRBV11-2 and TRBJ2-1 provide the parts outside the CDR3, is EAGVAQSPRYKIIEKRQSVAFWCNPISGHATLYWYQQILGQGPKLLIQFQNNGVVDDSQLPKDRFSAERLKGVDSTLKIQPAKLEDSAVYLCASSQGTGGRSYNEQFFGPGTRLTVL.

The CDR3 nucleotides are TGTGCCAGCAGTTTATCTCGGGGTACTCCGAACACTGAAGCTTTCTTT. This codes for CASSLSRGTPNTEAFF. V gene TRBV27 combines with J gene TRBJ1-1, with no clear D. The CDR3 loop spans 16 amino acids. With 0 bases removed from V and 1 base from J, the gap between germline ends came to 12 bases. The V gene's germline CDR1 is MNHEY and CDR2 SMNVEV (reference sequence).

The count of this clone is one. DNA for the CDR3: TGTGCCAGCAGTTTCCGACTCCCCGGCACAGATACGCAGTATTTT. As protein: CASSFRLPGTDTQYF. J is TRBJ2-3 and V is TRBV6-5; D gene uncertain. Germline V lookup: CDR1 MNHEY, CDR2 SVGAGI. This CDR3 contains 15 residues. The germline V and J ends were trimmed by 4 bases and 1 base, with 12 bases remaining between them.

The V and J genes are TRBV12-5 and TRBJ1-5; D possibly corresponds to TRBD1 (6 bases). V was cut by 7 bases and J by 0 bases, with 13 bases left in between. The CDR3 spans 15 residues. Germline CDR1 and CDR2: LGHNT and FRNRAP. The CDR3 region is CASVSTGNSNQPQHF. The CDR3, as DNA: TGTGCTAGTGTCTCTACAGGGAATAGCAATCAGCCCCAGCATTTT.

V and J are TRBV5-8 and TRBJ2-5; D is undetermined. Germline V lookup: CDR1 SGHTS, CDR2 YDEGEE. Trimming pared 4 bases from V and 3 bases from J, leaving 13 bases between. The CDR3 totals 14 residues. The CDR3 coding sequence is TGTGCCAGCAGCCCTCTAGTGCTGGAAGAGACCCAGTACTTC. Residues: CASSPLVLEETQYF.

The chain uses TRBV12-3 or TRBV12-4 and TRBJ2-7, with TRBD1 matching 7 bases. V shed 5 bases and J 4 bases; nucleotides not matched to a gene: 2. This CDR3 region has 12 residues. The CDR3 DNA reads as TGTGCCAGCAGTCAGGGGGTGTACGAGCAGTACTTC. Residues: CASSQGVYEQYF.

CDR3 DNA sequence: TGCAGCGTTACCTGGGGGGGGCGCAGGAATGAGCAGTTCTTC. Translating it yields CSVTWGGRRNEQFF. The chain employs TRBV29-1 and TRBJ2-1; D may be TRBD2 (7 bases). There are 14 residues in the CDR3. V shed 5 bases and J shed 7 bases, with 18 bases lying between them. Germline V gene data show CDR1 as SQVTM and CDR2 as ANQGSEA.

Only one count was recorded for this clone. The V call is TRBV5-5, the J call TRBJ2-3, with D possibly TRBD2 on 7 matching bases. V was pared by 4 bases and J by 5 bases, with 17 bases between. The CDR3 length is 15 residues. Germline V gene data show CDR1 as SGHKS and CDR2 as YYEKEE (reference sequence). The CDR3 loop is CASSPWGGTGDTQYF. CDR3 nucleotide sequence: TGTGCCAGCAGCCCCTGGGGGGGCACGGGAGATACGCAGTATTTT.

By sample share, this clone is medium-sized. The chain has TRBV2 and TRBJ1-2; D is ambiguous. This CDR3 is built from 14 residues. V was pared by 1 base and J by 5 bases, with 11 bases between. CDR1 and CDR2 from the germline V gene are SNHLY and FYNNEI. CDR3 DNA: TGTGCCAGCAGTGAAGAGAGCCTGTTTTATGGCTACACCTTC. Translating it yields CASSEESLFYGYTF. The complete variable domain, with remaining parts taken from reference TRBV2 and TRBJ1-2, reads EPEVTQTPSHQVTQMGQEVILRCVPISNHLYFYWYRQILGQKVEFLVSFYNNEISEKSEIFDDQFSVERPDGSNFTLKIRSTKLEDSAMYFCASSEESLFYGYTFGSGTRLTVV.

The chain combines TRBV19 with TRBJ1-2; D might be TRBD1 (6 bases). The CDR3 is 13 amino acids. CDR1 is LNHDA and CDR2 is SQIVND in the germline V gene (reference sequence). V dropped 9 bases and J dropped 3 bases, with 14 bases sitting between them. DNA for the CDR3: TGTGCCAGCGACAGGCCCGAGGACTATGGCTACACCTTC. It codes for CASDRPEDYGYTF.

The V and J genes are TRBV4-2 and TRBJ1-1; D perhaps matches TRBD1 (5 bases). The CDR3 extends over 15 amino acids. The ends were cut back, 1 base at V and 1 base at J, with 10 bases in the middle. Germline V gives CDR1 LGHNA, CDR2 YNFKEQ. The CDR3 DNA reads as TGTGCCAGCAGCCAAGTCGGGGGGACGAACACTGAAGCTTTCTTT. This gives the protein CASSQVGGTNTEAFF.

The chain joins TRBV30 to TRBJ1-2, with unresolved D. V was pared by 0 bases and J by 4 bases, with 15 bases between. This CDR3 comprises 15 residues. Germline CDR1 reads GTSNPN; CDR2 reads SVGIG (reference sequence). The CDR3 loop reads CAWSVPPSELYGYTF. CDR3 in DNA: TGTGCCTGGAGTGTACCTCCGTCGGAGCTCTATGGCTACACCTTC.

The chain joins TRBV6-4 to TRBJ2-1, with 10 bases that match TRBD2. CDR1 is MRHNA and CDR2 is SNTAGT in the germline V gene. The CDR3 spans 14 residues. The V gene end was trimmed by 4 bases and the J gene end by 5 bases; junction bases not matched to a gene: 2. CDR3 coding DNA: TGTGCCAGCAGTGCCCTAGCGGGGGACAATGAGCAGTTCTTC. This sequence encodes CASSALAGDNEQFF.

As to this clone: One junction end disagrees with the germline gene, perhaps due to a read error. V usage is TRBV27 and J usage is TRBJ2-1, with D perhaps matching TRBD2 (6 bases). Germline-derived CDR1 and CDR2 are MNHEY and SMNVEV (reference sequence). The length of the CDR3 is 15 residues. The CDR3 nucleotides are TGTGCCAGCAGTTTATATTTAGCGGCCTATAATGAGCAGTTCTTC. Translation: CASSLYLAAYNEQFF.

This clone has just a few counts. The rearrangement links TRBV3-1 (or the pseudogene TRBV3-2) to TRBJ2-1; 7 bases fit TRBD2. CDR1 is LGHDT and CDR2 is YNNKEL in the germline V gene (reference sequence). The junction had 18 bases not matched to a gene; V was cut back by 0 bases and J by 4 bases. CDR3 length: 20 residues. CDR3 loop: CASSQDNGGEGSLGYNEQFF. The CDR3 bases are TGTGCCAGCAGCCAAGATAATGGGGGGGAGGGTAGCCTTGGGTACAATGAGCAGTTCTTC.

This chain uses TRBV2 with TRBJ2-7, with TRBD1 identical over 11 bases. This CDR3 has 14 residues. CDR1 is SNHLY, CDR2 FYNNEI, per germline. The trim removed 4 bases at V and 3 bases at J, leaving 2 bases unmatched. The CDR3 protein is CASSGTGGGYEQYF. Written as DNA, the CDR3 is TGTGCCAGCAGTGGGACAGGGGGCGGCTACGAGCAGTACTTC.

The chain employs TRBV12-3 or TRBV12-4 and TRBJ2-3; 14 bases align to TRBD2. With 5 bases clipped from V and 11 bases from J, the junction kept 3 bases outside the gene matches. This CDR3 spans 13 amino acids. This chain's CDR3 is CASSRGLAGGQYF. The CDR3 region has the DNA TGTGCCAGCAGTCGAGGACTAGCGGGGGGGCAGTATTTT.

This clone was detected only once. The rearrangement links TRBV24-1 to TRBJ2-2, with 10 bases lining up with TRBD1. Germline CDR1 and CDR2: KGHDR and SFDVKD. The V segment lost 3 bases and the J segment 2 bases; nucleotides outside the gene matches: 5. The CDR3 runs 17 residues. DNA for the CDR3: TGTGCCACCAGTGATCGGGGACAGGGGATAAACACCGGGGAGCTGTTTTTT. Protein sequence: CATSDRGQGINTGELFF.

The CDR3 nucleotides are TGTGCCAGCGCCACTTCCACAGGGGGGTACTATGGCTACACCTTC. Protein sequence: CASATSTGGYYGYTF. The V call is TRBV7-9, the J call TRBJ1-2; 8 bases map to TRBD1. The length of the CDR3 is 15 residues. V dropped 8 bases and J dropped 3; count of bases not matched to a gene: 11. Germline CDR1 and CDR2: SEHNR and FQNEAQ (reference sequence). Supplemented by reference TRBV7-9 and TRBJ1-2, the full variable domain reads DTGVSQNPRHKITKRGQNVTFRCDPISEHNRLYWYRQTLGQGPEFLTYFQNEAQLEKSRLLSDRFSAERPKGSFSTLEIQRTEQGDSAMYLCASATSTGGYYGYTFGSGTRLTVV.

The chain carries TRBV5-4 and TRBJ2-7, with 7 bases aligning to TRBD2. This CDR3 comprises 17 residues. The J segment lost 2 bases and the V segment lost 2 bases, leaving 13 bases of the junction unmatched. Germline loops: CDR1 SGHNT, CDR2 YYREEE (reference sequence). The CDR3 DNA reads TGTGCCAGCAGCTTCCCCCTGGGAGGGAAAAGAACCTACGAGCAGTACTTC. This codes for CASSFPLGGKRTYEQYF.